This T cell receptor beta chain emerged from a study of spatial heterogeneity in lung cancer. In its sample, this clonotype is medium-sized. Time point indicated: sample taken at primary tumor resection. The donors were about 67 patients with non-small cell lung cancer that was early-stage and untreated. MiXCR, applied by TCRdb to the 5' RACE reads, yields one record per CDR3 protein. Counted here are around 2,900 distinct CDR3 sequences, about 7% occurring once; the ten biggest clones make up approximately 15%. The receptor was isolated from a male donor with early-stage non-small cell lung cancer. The source material was normal lung tissue next to the tumor, sampled at surgery.

CDR3 in amino acids: CASSWPSYEQYF. DNA for the CDR3: TGTGCCAGCAGCTGGCCATCCTACGAGCAGTACTTC. The chain recombines TRBV7-2 with TRBJ2-7; D is undetermined. Germline lookup yields CDR1 SGHTA and CDR2 FQGNSA. The CDR3 is made up of 12 amino acids. The V end was cut by 4 bases, the J end by 1 base, with 5 bases between. Filled out from reference TRBV7-2 and TRBJ2-7, the complete variable domain reads GAGVSQSPSNKVTEKGKDVELRCDPISGHTALYWYRQSLGQGLEFLIYFQGNSAPDKSGLPSDRFSAERTGGSVSTLTIQRTQQEDSAVYLCASSWPSYEQYFGPGTRLTVT.